These 4 T cell receptor beta chains came from one sample sequenced in a study of T cells in Graves' hyperthyroidism and ophthalmopathy. Amplified TCR beta CDR3 regions came from RNA transcripts. The HTBI primer set drove a first-round RT-PCR of the TCR CDR3. TCRdb passed the multiplex PCR reads through MiXCR, listing each CDR3 protein once. The sample holds around 480,000 distinct CDR3 sequences, 14% seen once. The sample taken for sequencing was blood. The origin of the receptors is a woman aged 18 to 35 with Graves' hyperthyroidism.

Ten or more counts support this clonotype. The CDR3 DNA follows: TGCAGCGTTATTGGGACAGATTATGGCTACACCTTC. It encodes CSVIGTDYGYTF. The rearrangement joins TRBV29-1 to TRBJ1-2, with TRBD1 identical over 7 bases. The CDR3 totals 12 residues. V lost 5 bases to trimming and J lost 5 bases; unmatched junction nucleotides: 5. Germline V lookup: CDR1 SQVTM, CDR2 ANQGSEA.

This clonotype has at least ten counts. The rearrangement joins TRBV27 to TRBJ1-2; D gene ambiguous. The CDR3 loop spans 17 amino acids. V lost 2 bases and J lost 5, with 21 bases in between. Germline lookup yields CDR1 MNHEY and CDR2 SMNVEV (reference sequence). This CDR3 is CASSLDDRSALYYGYTF. CDR3 nucleotides: TGTGCCAGCAGTTTAGATGACCGTAGCGCCCTTTATTATGGCTACACCTTC.

This clonotype occurred a few times. The chain employs TRBV7-8 and TRBJ2-5; D may correspond to TRBD1 or TRBD2 (5 bases each). V lost 2 bases and J 4 bases, leaving 20 bases between the germline ends. CDR3 size: 17 residues. Germline assignment: CDR1 SGHVS and CDR2 FQNEAQ. The CDR3 DNA sequence: TGTGCCAGCAGCTTACCCAGGGACGGGGTAGGAGGAGAGACCCAGTACTTC. This gives the protein CASSLPRDGVGGETQYF.

This chain joins TRBV11-1 and TRBJ1-1; 8 bases match TRBD1. CDR1 is SGHAT, CDR2 FQDESV, per germline (reference sequence). This CDR3 spans 18 amino acids. V lost 5 bases, J lost 0 bases, and 14 bases stayed unmatched. The CDR3 nucleotides are TGTGCCAGCAGCCGCCGGACAGGGACGTTTGCCTTGAACACTGAAGCTTTCTTT. It codes for CASSRRTGTFALNTEAFF.